These T cell receptor beta chains were read from a single sample in a study of blood T cell repertoires in COVID-19. Sequencing used immunoSEQ multiplex PCR; TCRdb keeps in-frame clones, though not all of them. The table records roughly 150,000 clones, about 83% of them present only once. The source material was peripheral blood. Receptor source: a human donor in a cohort sampled during active COVID-19. The CDR3 runs from the conserved cysteine through the conserved F or W. The D gene is left open where the match is weak. Clone size is not always given. Where it is, it says once, few, many or a class for expanded clones.

clone_size	v_call	d_call	j_call	cdr3_aa	cdr3_nt
.	TRBV7-3	.	TRBJ2-2	CASSFEAANTGELFF	TGTGCCAGCAGCTTCGAAGCGGCCAACACCGGGGAGCTGTTTTTT
.	TRBV6-7	.	TRBJ1-5	CASSYWGPRMNQPQHF	TGTGCCAGCAGTTACTGGGGGCCCAGAATGAATCAGCCCCAGCATTTT
.	TRBV9	.	TRBJ1-2	CASSVGGTPIYGYTF	TGTGCCAGCAGCGTAGGGGGGACACCGATCTATGGCTACACCTTC
.	TRBV19	TRBD1	TRBJ1-2	CASSLPGQVYGYTF	TGTGCCAGTAGCCTACCGGGACAGGTCTATGGCTACACCTTC
.	TRBV29-1	TRBD1	TRBJ1-1	CSVVGDRRQNTEAFF	TGCAGCGTTGTGGGGGACAGGAGGCAGAACACTGAAGCTTTCTTT
.	TRBV29-1	TRBD1	TRBJ1-4	CSVTRYLDRGEKLFF	TGCAGCGTCACGCGCTACCTTGACAGGGGGGAAAAACTGTTTTTT
few	TRBV5-4	.	TRBJ2-7	CASSSGQTYEQYF	TGTGCCAGCAGCTCCGGACAGACGTACGAGCAGTACTTC
.	TRBV7-9	.	TRBJ2-7	CASSLYGRDPPGEQYF	TGTGCCAGCAGCTTATATGGGCGGGATCCCCCGGGGGAGCAGTACTTC
.	TRBV15	.	TRBJ2-7	CATSSRLLSYEQYF	TGTGCCACCAGCAGTAGACTCCTCTCCTACGAGCAGTACTTC
.	TRBV2	.	TRBJ1-6	CASRGQSSYNSPLHF	TGTGCCAGCCGAGGACAGAGCTCCTATAATTCACCCCTCCACTTT
.	TRBV11-1	.	TRBJ1-2	CASSLTGYYGYTF	TGTGCCAGCAGCTTAACGGGGTACTATGGCTACACCTTC
.	TRBV7-7	.	TRBJ1-1	CASSTTLAATEAFF	TGTGCCAGCAGCACTACTCTGGCGGCTACTGAAGCTTTCTTT
.	TRBV6-5	.	TRBJ1-1	CAVGRGSGTEAFF	TGTGCCGTAGGGAGGGGGTCAGGCACTGAAGCTTTCTTT
.	TRBV5-4	TRBD1	TRBJ2-7	CASSWDRDSYEQYF	TGTGCCAGCAGCTGGGACAGGGACTCCTACGAGCAGTACTTC
.	TRBV28	TRBD2	TRBJ2-7	CASSFSHSGRASVRYF	TGTGCCAGCAGTTTCTCCCATAGCGGGAGGGCCTCTGTGCGGTACTTC
.	TRBV3-1/TRBV3-2	.	TRBJ1-1	CASSLHTEAFF	TGTGCCAGCAGTCTCCACACTGAAGCTTTCTTT
.	TRBV11-3	TRBD2	TRBJ2-3	CASSFSGGTDTQYF	TGTGCCAGCAGCTTTAGCGGGGGAACAGATACGCAGTATTTT
once	TRBV9	.	TRBJ1-2	CASQGSYGYTF	TGTGCCTCCCAGGGGAGCTATGGCTACACCTTC
.	TRBV19	TRBD2	TRBJ2-7	CASSPTTSGVSSYEQYF	TGTGCCAGTAGTCCTACGACTAGCGGGGTGAGCTCCTACGAGCAGTACTTC
.	TRBV5-1	TRBD2	TRBJ2-7	CASSLGAGGASYEQYF	TGCGCCAGCAGCTTGGGCGCGGGGGGAGCCAGCTACGAGCAGTACTTC
.	TRBV18	.	TRBJ2-7	CASSPIQSGYEQYF	TGTGCCAGCTCACCAATTCAAAGCGGCTACGAGCAGTACTTC
.	TRBV2	TRBD1	TRBJ2-5	CASSEGGPGQGQETQYF	TGTGCCAGCAGTGAGGGGGGACCGGGACAGGGACAAGAGACCCAGTACTTC
.	TRBV2	TRBD2	TRBJ2-1	CASSEGVAGGYEQFF	TGTGCCAGCAGTGAAGGGGTAGCGGGGGGCTATGAGCAGTTCTTC
few	TRBV7-8	.	TRBJ1-5	CASGIKRWKNQPQHF	TGTGCCAGCGGTATAAAGAGGTGGAAAAATCAGCCCCAGCATTTT
.	TRBV28	TRBD1	TRBJ1-2	CASSPLWTGGSYGYTF	TGTGCCAGCAGTCCTCTGTGGACAGGGGGCTCCTATGGCTACACCTTC
.	TRBV6-5	.	TRBJ2-7	CASSYGLPSFYEQYF	TGTGCCAGCAGTTACGGTCTCCCTAGTTTCTACGAGCAGTACTTC
once	TRBV30	TRBD1	TRBJ1-1	CAWRAVGDREDTEAFF	TGTGCCTGGAGGGCCGTGGGGGACAGGGAGGACACTGAAGCTTTCTTT
.	TRBV19	.	TRBJ1-1	CASKRQGQNTEAFF	TGTGCCAGTAAACGGCAGGGCCAGAACACTGAAGCTTTCTTT
.	TRBV28	.	TRBJ2-5	CASSSSQETQYF	TGTGCCAGCAGTTCCTCCCAAGAGACCCAGTACTTC
.	TRBV28	TRBD2	TRBJ2-5	CASSFGTSVDF	TGTGCCAGCAGTTTTGGGACTAGCGTAGACTTC
once	TRBV10-3	.	TRBJ1-5	CAISESYNQPQHF	TGCGCCATCAGTGAGTCGTACAATCAGCCCCAGCATTTT
.	TRBV21-1	.	TRBJ2-6	CATLTGSDPEANVLTF	TGTGCCACCCTTACAGGGTCGGATCCTGAAGCCAACGTCCTGACTTTC
.	TRBV18	.	TRBJ1-1	CASSPAGDTEAFF	TGTGCCAGCTCACCCGCCGGGGATACTGAAGCTTTCTTT
once	TRBV6-5	TRBD2	TRBJ2-3	CASSRRGGGGDTQYF	TGTGCCAGCAGCCGCCGGGGCGGGGGTGGAGATACGCAGTATTTT
.	TRBV4-1	.	TRBJ1-6	CASSQDSNSPLHF	TGCGCCAGCAGCCAAGATAGCAATTCACCCCTCCACTTT
.	TRBV28	.	TRBJ1-4	CASSLDRFNEKLFF	TGTGCCAGCAGCCTAGACAGGTTTAATGAAAAACTGTTTTTT
once	TRBV7-9	TRBD1	TRBJ1-2	CASIAEDRENDGYTF	TGTGCCAGCATCGCCGAGGACAGGGAAAATGATGGCTACACCTTC
once	TRBV6-2/TRBV6-3	TRBD2	TRBJ2-1	CASSQLAGGWVEQFF	TGTGCCAGCAGCCAGCTAGCGGGAGGCTGGGTTGAGCAGTTCTTC
.	TRBV6-5	TRBD2	TRBJ2-1	CASSGTSGGAGEQFF	TGTGCCAGCAGCGGGACTAGCGGGGGGGCAGGTGAGCAGTTCTTC
once	TRBV5-6	.	TRBJ2-7	CASSPALQGYEQYF	TGTGCCAGCAGCCCCGCCCTCCAGGGTTACGAGCAGTACTTC
.	TRBV2	TRBD1	TRBJ1-2	CASSELQQGEKNTF	TGTGCCAGCAGTGAACTTCAACAGGGGGAGAAGAACACCTTC
.	TRBV6-6	TRBD1	TRBJ2-1	CAIAQGYNEQFF	TGTGCCATCGCACAGGGGTACAATGAGCAGTTCTTC
.	TRBV5-1	TRBD2	TRBJ2-7	CASRLSGSYEQYF	TGCGCCAGCAGGTTAAGCGGGAGTTACGAGCAGTACTTC
once	TRBV6-5	.	TRBJ1-2	CASSSGLAYGYTF	TGTGCCAGCAGCTCGGGACTAGCCTATGGCTACACCTTC